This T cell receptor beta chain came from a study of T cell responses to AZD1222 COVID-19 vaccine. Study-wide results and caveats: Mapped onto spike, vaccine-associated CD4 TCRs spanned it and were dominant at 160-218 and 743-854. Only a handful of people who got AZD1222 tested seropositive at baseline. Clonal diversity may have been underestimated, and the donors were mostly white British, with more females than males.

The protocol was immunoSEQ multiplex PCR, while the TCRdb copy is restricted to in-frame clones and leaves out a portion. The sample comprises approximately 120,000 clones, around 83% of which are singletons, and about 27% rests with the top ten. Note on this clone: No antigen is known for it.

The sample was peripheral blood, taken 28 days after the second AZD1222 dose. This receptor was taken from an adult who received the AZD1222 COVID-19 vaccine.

Written as DNA, the CDR3 is TGTGCCAGCAGTTTGGGAGGGGGGGCCTACGAGCAGTACTTC. It codes for CASSLGGGAYEQYF. This sequence joins TRBV6-6 and TRBJ2-7; perhaps TRBD2 as D (7 bases). The V end was cut by 4 bases, the J end by 2 bases, with 12 bases between. Germline V gene sequence: CDR1 MNHNY, CDR2 SVGAGI (reference sequence). The CDR3 has 14 amino acids.